This passage covers 10 T cell receptor beta chains from one sample sequenced in a study of blood T cell repertoires in COVID-19. This table comes from immunoSEQ multiplex PCR, and its TCRdb copy is limited to in-frame clones, with some not included. The repertoire holds about 68,000 clones, with approximately 79% as singletons. The source material was peripheral blood. Source of these receptors: a woman aged 50 to 65 with acute or convalescent COVID-19.

V usage is TRBV2 and J usage is TRBJ1-5, with D possibly being TRBD1 (6 bases). V lost 8 bases, J lost 3 bases, and 17 bases lay in between. Germline V gene lookup returns CDR1 SNHLY and CDR2 FYNNEI. This CDR3 has 15 residues. The chain's CDR3 is CASSLQGSHNQPQHF. The CDR3 DNA sequence: TGTGCCAGCTCCCTACAGGGTTCCCACAATCAGCCCCAGCATTTT.

CDR3 sequence reads: CASIRGSGTEAFF. CDR3 in DNA: TGTGCCAGCATCCGGGGGAGTGGGACTGAAGCTTTCTTT. This chain connects TRBV6-5 to TRBJ1-1, with D possibly matching TRBD1 (5 bases). CDR1 and CDR2 (germline): MNHEY, SVGAGI. V shed 7 bases and J shed 5 bases, with 14 bases lying between them. This CDR3 has 13 amino acids.

The CDR3 DNA reads TGTGCCAGCGGGCTTACTAGCGGGGGGGCCAGGGAAACAGATACGCAGTATTTT. Translation gives CASGLTSGGARETDTQYF. V gene TRBV2 combines with J gene TRBJ2-3; 13 bases map to TRBD2. The CDR3 runs 18 residues. Per germline, CDR1 SNHLY and CDR2 FYNNEI. J was trimmed by 3 bases and V by 8 bases; bases with no gene match: 14.

This clone was detected only a few times. The chain recombines TRBV9 with TRBJ2-1; 8 bases fit TRBD2. V lost 1 base, J lost 3 bases, and 6 bases stayed unmatched. Germline V gives CDR1 SGDLS, CDR2 YYNGEE. The CDR3 has 16 residues. CDR3 residues: CASSVSLAGGYNEQFF. DNA for the CDR3: TGTGCCAGCAGCGTATCCCTAGCGGGTGGCTACAATGAGCAGTTCTTC.

This clone was seen a few times. This CDR3 reads CASTGQGNEKLFF. The CDR3 DNA reads as TGTGCCAGCACGGGACAGGGGAATGAAAAACTGTTTTTT. This chain uses TRBV6-5 with TRBJ1-4; 10 bases are shared with TRBD1. The CDR3 consists of 13 residues. CDR1 MNHEY and CDR2 SVGAGI come from the germline V gene. The ends lost 7 bases at V and 5 bases at J; junction bases unmatched: 1.

The CDR3 region has the DNA TGTGCCAGCACCCAGCGGGGGGCTGATCATGAAAAACTGTTTTTT. The encoded protein is CASTQRGADHEKLFF. The V call is TRBV7-8, the J call TRBJ1-4, with D possibly TRBD1 on 6 matching bases. CDR1 and CDR2 from the germline V gene are SGHVS and FQNEAQ. The CDR3 length is 15 residues. V shed 7 bases and J shed 6 bases, with 18 bases lying between them. Looking up the rest from reference TRBV7-8 and TRBJ1-4 gives the full variable domain: GAGVSQSPRYKVAKRGQDVALRCDPISGHVSLFWYQQALGQGPEFLTYFQNEAQLDKSGLPSDRFFAERPEGSVSTLKIQRTQQEDSAVYLCASTQRGADHEKLFFGSGTQLSVL.

The chain has TRBV28 and TRBJ2-2, with 10 positions matching TRBD2. Unmatched junction bases numbered 9, after V lost 5 bases and J lost 6 bases. The germline V gene encodes CDR1 MDHEN and CDR2 SYDVKM. The CDR3 has 16 residues. CDR3 sequence (DNA): TGTGCCAGCAGTGCTCCCCTAGCGGGAGCACCCGGGGAGCTGTTTTTT. Protein sequence: CASSAPLAGAPGELFF.

This clone was found a few times. The chain links TRBV3-1 (or the pseudogene TRBV3-2) to TRBJ1-2, with unresolved D. The CDR3 has 15 residues. V was clipped by 1 base and J by 2 bases, with 11 bases between them. Germline V gene data show CDR1 as LGHDT and CDR2 as YNNKEL (reference sequence). CDR3 bases: TGTGCCAGCAGCCAAGTCGGGGATCCGAACTATGGCTACACCTTC. Translation gives CASSQVGDPNYGYTF.

This sequence joins TRBV27 and TRBJ2-7; D is possibly TRBD1 (6 bases). The CDR3 extends over 12 amino acids. CDR1 MNHEY and CDR2 SMNVEV come from the germline V gene (reference sequence). Deletions cut 6 bases from V and 2 bases from J, with 8 bases between. The CDR3 sequence is CASSRGTYEQYF. For the CDR3, the DNA is TGTGCCAGCAGCAGGGGAACCTACGAGCAGTACTTC.

The rearrangement joins TRBV4-2 to TRBJ2-2; D ambiguous. Germline V CDR1 and CDR2: LGHNA, YNFKEQ. The CDR3 sequence is 17 residues long. Trimming took 0 bases from V and 7 from J, leaving 18 bases between them. CDR3 DNA sequence: TGTGCCAGCAGCCAAGATCATACCGGAGCTAGTAACGGGGAGCTGTTTTTT. Residues: CASSQDHTGASNGELFF.